These 11 T cell receptor beta chains were all obtained from the same sample, sequenced in a study of shared clonotypes between healthy human individuals. Data came from immunoSEQ multiplex PCR; TCRdb stores just in-frame clones and leaves some out. Among about 2.4 million clones, over 85% were seen once, and the ten largest hold about 0.13%. The material sequenced was naive CD4+ T cells sorted from blood. Subset of the sample: CD45RA+ positively selected. Every receptor here comes from a man younger than 35 in good health.

V gene TRBV5-1 combines with J gene TRBJ2-5; the D call may be TRBD1 or TRBD2 (5 bases each). The germline gives CDR1 SGHRS, CDR2 YFSETQ. The CDR3 extends over 18 amino acids. Trimming took 1 base from V and 2 from J, leaving 21 bases between them. The DNA of the CDR3 is TGCGCCAGCAGCTTGACCCTCGACCGGGACCCGAAACAAGAGACCCAGTACTTC. Its translation: CASSLTLDRDPKQETQYF.

This chain uses TRBV5-8 with TRBJ2-7, with 9 bases aligning to TRBD1. CDR1 and CDR2 (germline): SGHTS, YDEGEE. Trimming cost V 3 bases and J 5 bases; bases outside gene matches: 9. The CDR3 is 15 residues long. The DNA of the CDR3 is TGTGCCAGCAGCTCACCAGAACAGGGGGCGCACGAGCAGTACTTC. Its protein product is CASSSPEQGAHEQYF.

The chain uses TRBV29-1 and TRBJ2-7; D tentatively fits TRBD1 or TRBD2 (7 bases each). With 7 bases removed from V and 0 bases from J, the gap between germline ends came to 22 bases. CDR1 is SQVTM, CDR2 ANQGSEA, per germline. This CDR3 comprises 16 residues. The CDR3 DNA reads as TGCAGCGCCAGCAGGGGGAGGGATCAGAGCTCCTACGAGCAGTACTTC. It codes for CSASRGRDQSSYEQYF.

The CDR3 DNA reads TGTGCCAGCAGCGCCGACCCGGACGAAAAAAGTATCCACGAGCAGTACTTC. This encodes CASSADPDEKSIHEQYF. The V and J genes are TRBV9 and TRBJ2-7; D call uncertain. In germline, CDR1 is SGDLS, CDR2 YYNGEE. With 3 bases removed from V and 5 bases from J, the gap between germline ends came to 24 bases. The CDR3 covers 17 residues.

This sequence joins TRBV7-9 and TRBJ2-5; D is tentatively TRBD1 or TRBD2 (5 bases each). There are 14 residues in the CDR3. Germline loops: CDR1 SEHNR, CDR2 FQNEAQ (reference sequence). The V end was cut by 4 bases, the J end by 5 bases, with 14 bases between. Here the CDR3 DNA reads TGTGCCAGCAGCTCCGGGGCTTGGCGGGAGACCCAGTACTTC. Amino acids: CASSSGAWRETQYF.

The V call is TRBV6-5, the J call TRBJ2-2; TRBD2 agrees at 7 bases. Germline assignment: CDR1 MNHEY and CDR2 SVGAGI. V shed 7 bases, J shed 1 base, and the junction held 6 bases outside the gene matches. This CDR3 is 15 amino acids long. The CDR3 DNA reads TGTGCCAGCACCCAGTGGGGGGGGAACACCGGGGAGCTGTTTTTT. The encoded protein is CASTQWGGNTGELFF.

The chain uses TRBV27 and TRBJ2-1, with TRBD2 matching 7 bases. The CDR3 spans 15 residues. V trimming: 5 bases; J trimming: 6 bases; junction bases outside the gene matches: 10. Germline-derived CDR1 and CDR2 are MNHEY and SMNVEV (reference sequence). The CDR3 region has the DNA TGTGCCAGCAGTGGGCCTGGCGGGGGAATCAATGAGCAGTTCTTC. This codes for CASSGPGGGINEQFF.

This chain links TRBV30 with TRBJ2-3, with D uncertain. The CDR3 runs to 15 residues. Germline loops: CDR1 GTSNPN, CDR2 SVGIG (reference sequence). Trimming removed 2 bases at V and 4 bases at J, with 16 bases between. The DNA for the CDR3 is TGTGCCTGGAGTCTTACTGAGAAAGGGTCAGATACGCAGTATTTT. Translating it yields CAWSLTEKGSDTQYF.

This clone was seen just once. The rearrangement uses TRBV18 and TRBJ2-7, with D uncertain. Trimming took off 5 bases at V and 3 bases at J, with 14 bases between the two ends. Germline CDR1 reads KGHSH; CDR2 reads LQKENI. The CDR3 length is 14 residues. The CDR3 region has the DNA TGTGCCAGCTCAGCAACGGACGGAAACTACGAGCAGTACTTC. It specifies CASSATDGNYEQYF.

V gene TRBV5-1 combines with J gene TRBJ1-1, with D uncertain. V was shortened by 0 bases and J by 3 bases, with 12 bases between the two germline ends. Germline V CDR1 and CDR2: SGHRS, YFSETQ. This CDR3 spans 15 amino acids. The DNA of the CDR3 is TGCGCCAGCAGCTTGGCCCGGTTTACAGACACTGAAGCTTTCTTT. This codes for CASSLARFTDTEAFF.

The chain employs TRBV7-2 and TRBJ1-5, with D uncertain. The V end was cut by 1 base, the J end by 0 bases, with 7 bases between. Germline V gene sequence: CDR1 SGHTA, CDR2 FQGNSA. This CDR3 is 15 amino acids long. The CDR3 loop is CASSLVHISNQPQHF. The CDR3 DNA follows: TGTGCCAGCAGCTTAGTGCATATTAGCAATCAGCCCCAGCATTTT.